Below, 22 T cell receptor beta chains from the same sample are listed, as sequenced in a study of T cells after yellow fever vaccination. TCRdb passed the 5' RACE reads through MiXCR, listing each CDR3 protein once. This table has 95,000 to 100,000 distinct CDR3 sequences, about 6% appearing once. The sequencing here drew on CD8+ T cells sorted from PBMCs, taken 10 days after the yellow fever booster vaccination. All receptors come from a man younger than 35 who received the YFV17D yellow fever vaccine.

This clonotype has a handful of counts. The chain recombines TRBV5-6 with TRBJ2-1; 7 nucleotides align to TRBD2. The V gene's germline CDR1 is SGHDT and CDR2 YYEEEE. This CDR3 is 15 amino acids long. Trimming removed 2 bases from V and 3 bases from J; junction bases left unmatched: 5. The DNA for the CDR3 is TGTGCCAGCAGCTTAAGCGGGGCGCGCTACAATGAGCAGTTCTTC. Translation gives CASSLSGARYNEQFF.

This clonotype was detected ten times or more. The CDR3 DNA is TGCGCCAGCAGCTTGGCAACGAACACCGGGGAGCTGTTTTTT. Its protein is CASSLATNTGELFF. This sequence joins TRBV5-1 and TRBJ2-2; no definite D call. CDR1 and CDR2 (germline): SGHRS, YFSETQ. The CDR3 is 14 amino acids. Trimming stripped 0 bases from V and 0 bases from J, with 3 bases between.

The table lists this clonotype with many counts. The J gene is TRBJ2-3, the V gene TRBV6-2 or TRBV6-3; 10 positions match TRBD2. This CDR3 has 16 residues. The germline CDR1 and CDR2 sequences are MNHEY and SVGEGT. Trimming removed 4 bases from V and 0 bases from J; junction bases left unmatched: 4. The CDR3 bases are TGTGCCAGCAGTTCCATACTAGCGGGGAGCACAGATACGCAGTATTTT. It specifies CASSSILAGSTDTQYF.

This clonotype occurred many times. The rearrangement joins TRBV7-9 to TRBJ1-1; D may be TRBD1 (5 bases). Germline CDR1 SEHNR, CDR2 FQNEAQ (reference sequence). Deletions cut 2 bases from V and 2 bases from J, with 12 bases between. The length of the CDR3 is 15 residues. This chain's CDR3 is CASSLYKGSNTEAFF. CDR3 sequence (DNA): TGTGCCAGCAGCTTATATAAGGGGTCAAACACTGAAGCTTTCTTT.

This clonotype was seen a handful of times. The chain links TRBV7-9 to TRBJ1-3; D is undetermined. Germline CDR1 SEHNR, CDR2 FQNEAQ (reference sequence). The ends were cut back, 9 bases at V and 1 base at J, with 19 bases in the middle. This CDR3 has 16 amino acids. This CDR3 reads CASKSDARKSGNTIYF. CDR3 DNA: TGTGCCAGTAAATCGGACGCTCGCAAGTCTGGAAACACCATATATTTT.

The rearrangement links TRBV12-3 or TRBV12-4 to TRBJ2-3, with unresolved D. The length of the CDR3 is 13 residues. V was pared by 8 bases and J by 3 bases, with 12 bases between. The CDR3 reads CASSRSLTDTQYF. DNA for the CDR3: TGTGCCAGCTCCCGGAGCCTTACAGATACGCAGTATTTT.

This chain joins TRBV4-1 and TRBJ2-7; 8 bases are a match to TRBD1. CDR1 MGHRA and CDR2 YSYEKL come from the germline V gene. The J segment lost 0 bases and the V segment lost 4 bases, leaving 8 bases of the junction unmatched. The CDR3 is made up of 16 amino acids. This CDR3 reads CASSPRTGKNSYEQYF. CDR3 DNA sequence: TGCGCCAGCAGCCCCCGGACAGGGAAAAACTCCTACGAGCAGTACTTC.

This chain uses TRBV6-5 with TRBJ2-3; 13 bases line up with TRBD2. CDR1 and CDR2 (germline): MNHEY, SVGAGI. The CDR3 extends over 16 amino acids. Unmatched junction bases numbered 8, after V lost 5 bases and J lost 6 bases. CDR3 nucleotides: TGTGCCAGCAGTGCACGACTAGCGGGGGGCCGGGATACGCAGTATTTT. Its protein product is CASSARLAGGRDTQYF.

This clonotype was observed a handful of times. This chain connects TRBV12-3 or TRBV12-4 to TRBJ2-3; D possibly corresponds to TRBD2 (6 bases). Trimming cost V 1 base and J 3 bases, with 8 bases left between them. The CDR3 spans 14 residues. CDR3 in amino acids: CASSLGGVTDTQYF. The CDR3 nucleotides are TGTGCCAGCAGTTTAGGGGGGGTGACAGATACGCAGTATTTT.

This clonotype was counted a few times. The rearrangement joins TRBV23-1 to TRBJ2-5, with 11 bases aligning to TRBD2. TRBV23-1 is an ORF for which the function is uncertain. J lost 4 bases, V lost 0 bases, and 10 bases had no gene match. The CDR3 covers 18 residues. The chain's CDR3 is CASSQSSSGGEERETQYF. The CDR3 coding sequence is TGCGCCAGCAGTCAATCAAGTAGCGGGGGGGAAGAGAGAGAGACCCAGTACTTC.

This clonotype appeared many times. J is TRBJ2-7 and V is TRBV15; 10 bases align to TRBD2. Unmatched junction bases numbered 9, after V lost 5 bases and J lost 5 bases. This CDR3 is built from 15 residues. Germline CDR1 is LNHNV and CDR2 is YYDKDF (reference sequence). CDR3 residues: CATSGAAGGGHEQYF. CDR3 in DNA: TGTGCCACCAGCGGGGCAGCGGGGGGGGGGCACGAGCAGTACTTC.

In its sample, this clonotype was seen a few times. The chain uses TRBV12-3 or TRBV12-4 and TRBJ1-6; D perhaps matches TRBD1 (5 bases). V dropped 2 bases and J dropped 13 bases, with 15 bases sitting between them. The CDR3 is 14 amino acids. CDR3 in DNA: TGTGCCAGCAGTTTACAGGGTTTGGGGCTTCCCCTCCACTTT. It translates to CASSLQGLGLPLHF.

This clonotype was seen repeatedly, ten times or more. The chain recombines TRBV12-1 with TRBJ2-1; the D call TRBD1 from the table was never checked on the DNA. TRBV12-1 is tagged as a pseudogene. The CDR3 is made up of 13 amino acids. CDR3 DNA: TGTGCCAGCAGTCCCGGGGCGTACAATGAGCAGTTCTTC. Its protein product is CASSPGAYNEQFF.

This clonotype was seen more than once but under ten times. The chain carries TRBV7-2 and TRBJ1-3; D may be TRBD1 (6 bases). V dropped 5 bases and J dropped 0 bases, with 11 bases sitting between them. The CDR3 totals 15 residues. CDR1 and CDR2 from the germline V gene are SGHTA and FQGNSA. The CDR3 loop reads CASSHTGSSGNTIYF. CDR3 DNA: TGTGCCAGCAGCCACACAGGGAGCTCTGGAAACACCATATATTTT.

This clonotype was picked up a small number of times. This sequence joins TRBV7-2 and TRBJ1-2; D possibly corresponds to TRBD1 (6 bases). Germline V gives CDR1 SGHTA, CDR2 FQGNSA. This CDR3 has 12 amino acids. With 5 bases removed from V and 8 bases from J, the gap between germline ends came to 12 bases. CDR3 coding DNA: TGTGCCAGCAGCCGGGGGGCGGCGGGCTACACCTTC. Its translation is CASSRGAAGYTF. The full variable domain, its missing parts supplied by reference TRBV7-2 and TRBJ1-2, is GAGVSQSPSNKVTEKGKDVELRCDPISGHTALYWYRQSLGQGLEFLIYFQGNSAPDKSGLPSDRFSAERTGGSVSTLTIQRTQQEDSAVYLCASSRGAAGYTFGSGTRLTVV.

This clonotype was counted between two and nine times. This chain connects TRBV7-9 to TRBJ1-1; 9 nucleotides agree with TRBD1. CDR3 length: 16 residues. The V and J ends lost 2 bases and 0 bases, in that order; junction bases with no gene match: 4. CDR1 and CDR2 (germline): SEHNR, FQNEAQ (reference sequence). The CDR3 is CASSLTRTGVNTEAFF. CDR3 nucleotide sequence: TGTGCCAGCAGCTTAACCCGGACAGGGGTGAACACTGAAGCTTTCTTT.

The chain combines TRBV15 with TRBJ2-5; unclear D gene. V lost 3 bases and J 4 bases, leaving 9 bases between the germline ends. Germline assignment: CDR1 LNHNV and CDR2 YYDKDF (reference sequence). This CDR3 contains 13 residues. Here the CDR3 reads CATSRTLPETQYF. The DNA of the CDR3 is TGTGCCACCAGCAGGACCTTACCAGAGACCCAGTACTTC.

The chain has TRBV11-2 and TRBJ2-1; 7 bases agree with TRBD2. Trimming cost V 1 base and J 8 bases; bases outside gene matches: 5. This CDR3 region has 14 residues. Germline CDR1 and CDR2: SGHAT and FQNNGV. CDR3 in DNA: TGTGCCAGCAGCTTAGCGGGGGGTATGGATGAGCAGTTCTTC. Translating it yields CASSLAGGMDEQFF.

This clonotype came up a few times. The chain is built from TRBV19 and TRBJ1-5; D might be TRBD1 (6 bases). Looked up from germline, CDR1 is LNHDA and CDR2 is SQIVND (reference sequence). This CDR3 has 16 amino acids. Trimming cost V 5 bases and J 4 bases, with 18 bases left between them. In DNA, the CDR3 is TGTGCCAGTAGTCACGAAGATGGGGGCTGGAATCAGCCCCAGCATTTT. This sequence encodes CASSHEDGGWNQPQHF. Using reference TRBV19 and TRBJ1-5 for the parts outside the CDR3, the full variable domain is DGGITQSPKYLFRKEGQNVTLSCEQNLNHDAMYWYRQDPGQGLRLIYYSQIVNDFQKGDIAEGYSVSREKKESFPLTVTSAQKNPTAFYLCASSHEDGGWNQPQHFGDGTRLSIL.

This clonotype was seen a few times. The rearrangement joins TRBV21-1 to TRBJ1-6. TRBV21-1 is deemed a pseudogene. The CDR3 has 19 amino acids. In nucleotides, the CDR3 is TGTGCCAGCAGCCGTTTTACCCTCCGCCAGGGAGGAGGAAATTCACCCCTCCACTTT. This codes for CASSRFTLRQGGGNSPLHF.

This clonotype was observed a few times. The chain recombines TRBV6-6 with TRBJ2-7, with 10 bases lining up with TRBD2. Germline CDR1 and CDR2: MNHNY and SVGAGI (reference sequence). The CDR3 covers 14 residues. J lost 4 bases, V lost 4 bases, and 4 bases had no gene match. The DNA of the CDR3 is TGTGCCAGCAGTTTCAGCGGGGGGGCGTACGAGCAGTACTTC. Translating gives CASSFSGGAYEQYF.

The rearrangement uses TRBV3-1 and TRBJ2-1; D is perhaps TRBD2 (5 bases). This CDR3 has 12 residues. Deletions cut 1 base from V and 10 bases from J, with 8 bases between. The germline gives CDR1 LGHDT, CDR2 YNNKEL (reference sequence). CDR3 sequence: CASSQGQREQFF. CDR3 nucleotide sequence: TGTGCCAGCAGCCAAGGCCAGCGGGAGCAGTTCTTC.